The 10 T cell receptor beta chains listed next were all sequenced from one sample in a study of CD8+CD57+ T cells in acquired aplastic anemia. Sequenced patients had shown CD8+CD57+ cell expansion by flow cytometry. CDR3 and TCR beta VDJ profiling relied on a genomic DNA template. TCRdb reprocessed the reads with MiXCR, giving one entry per CDR3 protein. Seen here are hundreds of thousands of distinct CDR3 sequences, approximately 51% observed once, and the top ten hold approximately 20%. What was sequenced was sorted CD4+, CD8+, or CD8+CD57+ T cells (not recorded which) from PBMCs. The receptors stem from a human donor with aplastic anemia.

The table lists this clonotype with many counts. The chain employs TRBV20-1 and TRBJ2-6, with no clear D. The germline gives CDR1 DFQATT, CDR2 SNEGSKA (reference sequence). This CDR3 has 15 residues. V dropped 6 bases and J dropped 0 bases, with 12 bases sitting between them. The CDR3 DNA reads TGCAGTGCAACCACTGGGTTCTCTGGGGCCAACGTCCTGACTTTC. Protein sequence: CSATTGFSGANVLTF.

With regard to this clonotype: The junction differs from germline at one of its ends, possibly a read error. This chain uses TRBV20-1 with TRBJ2-1; TRBD2 matches 10 bases. Germline CDR1 and CDR2: DFQATT and SNEGSKA (reference sequence). The CDR3 runs 15 residues. The CDR3 bases are TGCAGTGCTAGACTAGCGGGGGTCTCCCACAATGAGCAGTTCTTC. The encoded protein is CSARLAGVSHNEQFF.

This chain links TRBV20-1 with TRBJ2-7; the D is unclear. The CDR3 consists of 12 residues. The germline CDR1 and CDR2 sequences are DFQATT and SNEGSKA (reference sequence). With 4 bases removed from V and 2 bases from J, the gap between germline ends came to 9 bases. CDR3 in DNA: TGCAGTGCTACCCTAGAAACCTACGAGCAGTACTTC. Amino acids: CSATLETYEQYF.

This clonotype was seen at least ten times. The genes are TRBV4-1 and TRBJ1-4, with D hard to call. The CDR3 runs 15 residues. Trimming took 3 bases from V and 7 from J, leaving 15 bases between them. Germline V lookup: CDR1 MGHRA, CDR2 YSYEKL. The CDR3 region is CASSQPDLGSEKLFF. In DNA, the CDR3 is TGCGCCAGCAGCCAGCCCGACTTAGGGAGTGAAAAACTGTTTTTT.

A few counts support this clonotype. This chain connects TRBV18 to TRBJ2-7; D is unclear. The CDR3 consists of 12 residues. Germline CDR1 KGHSH, CDR2 LQKENI. With 2 bases removed from V and 2 bases from J, the gap between germline ends came to 4 bases. The CDR3 nucleotides are TGTGCCAGCTCACCAAACGCCTACGAGCAGTACTTC. Its translation: CASSPNAYEQYF.

J is TRBJ1-2 and V is TRBV16; TRBD1 aligns across 7 bases. The germline gives CDR1 KGHSY, CDR2 FQNENV. The CDR3 sequence is 13 residues long. Germline trimming cut 3 bases from V and 12 bases from J; bases unmatched to any gene: 10. CDR3 bases: TGTGCCAGCAGCCATCAGACAGGGTCTGGAAACACCTTC. Its translation: CASSHQTGSGNTF.

This chain connects TRBV5-1 to TRBJ1-4, with no clear D. The germline V and J ends were trimmed by 3 bases and 5 bases, with 5 bases remaining between them. The germline gives CDR1 SGHRS, CDR2 YFSETQ. The CDR3 contains 12 residues. The CDR3 here is CASSWGNEKLFF. CDR3 DNA sequence: TGCGCCAGCAGCTGGGGAAATGAAAAACTGTTTTTT.

This clonotype was counted ten times or more. The chain has TRBV7-9 and TRBJ2-1; possible D gene TRBD2, 5 bases. V lost 2 bases and J lost 3, with 14 bases in between. The germline V gene encodes CDR1 SEHNR and CDR2 FQNEAQ (reference sequence). The CDR3 consists of 16 residues. The CDR3 region has the DNA TGTGCCAGCAGCTTATATTTAGCGCCTAACTACAATGAGCAGTTCTTC. Encoded protein: CASSLYLAPNYNEQFF.

Details on this clonotype: Being one base from a much bigger clone, this may be a read error. V and J are TRBV7-9 and TRBJ2-1; TRBD1 might be the D (5 bases). CDR1 and CDR2 from the germline V gene are SEHNR and FQNEAQ (reference sequence). The CDR3 extends over 13 amino acids. Here the CDR3 reads CASSPQAYSEQFF. DNA for the CDR3: TGTGCCAGCAGCCCACAGGCCTACAGTGAGCAGTTCTTC.

This clonotype appeared many times. The chain employs TRBV5-1 and TRBJ2-1, with TRBD2 identical over 15 bases. V shed 3 bases, J shed 6 bases, and the junction held 4 bases outside the gene matches. Germline V gene data show CDR1 as SGHRS and CDR2 as YFSETQ. This CDR3 has 16 residues. CDR3 coding DNA: TGCGCCAGCAGCTCTCGGACTAGCGGGGGGGGCAATGAGCAGTTCTTC. It yields the protein CASSSRTSGGGNEQFF.